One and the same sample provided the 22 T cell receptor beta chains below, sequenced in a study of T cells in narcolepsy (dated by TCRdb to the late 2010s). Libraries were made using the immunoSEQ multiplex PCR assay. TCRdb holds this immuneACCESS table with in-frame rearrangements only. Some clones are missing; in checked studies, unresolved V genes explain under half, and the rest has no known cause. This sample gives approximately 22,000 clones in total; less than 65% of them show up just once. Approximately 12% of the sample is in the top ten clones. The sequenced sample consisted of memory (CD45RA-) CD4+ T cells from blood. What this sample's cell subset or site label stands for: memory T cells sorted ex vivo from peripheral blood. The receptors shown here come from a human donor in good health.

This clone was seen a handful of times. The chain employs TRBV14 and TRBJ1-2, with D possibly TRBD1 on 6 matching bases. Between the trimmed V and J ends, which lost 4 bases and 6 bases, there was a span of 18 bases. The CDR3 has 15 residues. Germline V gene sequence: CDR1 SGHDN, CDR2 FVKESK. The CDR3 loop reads CASSRDSGARDGYTF. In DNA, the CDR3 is TGTGCCAGCAGCCGAGACTCAGGGGCCCGGGATGGCTACACCTTC. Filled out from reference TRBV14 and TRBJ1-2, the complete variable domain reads EAGVTQFPSHSVIEKGQTVTLRCDPISGHDNLYWYRRVMGKEIKFLLHFVKESKQDESGMPNNRFLAERTGGTYSTLKVQPAELEDSGVYFCASSRDSGARDGYTFGSGTRLTVV.

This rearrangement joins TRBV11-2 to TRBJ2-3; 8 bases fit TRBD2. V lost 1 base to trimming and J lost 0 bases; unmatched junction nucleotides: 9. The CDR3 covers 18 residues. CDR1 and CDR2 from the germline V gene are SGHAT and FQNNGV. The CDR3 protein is CASSLGAGGPKSTDTQYF. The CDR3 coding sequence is TGTGCCAGCAGCTTAGGCGCGGGGGGCCCTAAAAGCACAGATACGCAGTATTTT.

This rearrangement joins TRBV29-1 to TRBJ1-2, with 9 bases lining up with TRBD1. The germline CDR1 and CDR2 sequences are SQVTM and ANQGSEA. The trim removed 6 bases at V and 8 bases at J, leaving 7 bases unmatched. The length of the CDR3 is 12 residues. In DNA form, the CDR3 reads TGCAGCGTGCAAACAGGGGGCGAAGGCTACACCTTC. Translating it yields CSVQTGGEGYTF.

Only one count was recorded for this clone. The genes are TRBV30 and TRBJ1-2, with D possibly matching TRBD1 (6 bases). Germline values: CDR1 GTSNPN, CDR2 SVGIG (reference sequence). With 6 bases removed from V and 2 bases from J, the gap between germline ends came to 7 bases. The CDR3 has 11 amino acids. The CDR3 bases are TGTGCCTGCAGGGGAAACTATGGCTACACCTTC. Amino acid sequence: CACRGNYGYTF.

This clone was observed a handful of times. CDR3 sequence reads: CASSPRQNGGYTF. As DNA, the CDR3 is TGCGCCAGCAGTCCCCGACAGAACGGTGGCTACACCTTC. The chain links TRBV10-1 to TRBJ1-2; D might be TRBD1 (5 bases). The CDR3 is 13 residues long. The V end was cut by 5 bases, the J end by 7 bases, with 14 bases between. The germline CDR1 and CDR2 sequences are WNHNN and SYGVQD (reference sequence).

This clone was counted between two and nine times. This chain's CDR3 is CATSTGSGSYEQYF. CDR3 nucleotide sequence: TGTGCCACCTCAACGGGAAGCGGTTCCTACGAGCAGTACTTC. The chain couples TRBV10-3 to TRBJ2-7; maybe TRBD2 (5 bases). Germline values: CDR1 ENHRY, CDR2 SYGVKD. The germline V and J ends were trimmed by 10 bases and 1 base, with 17 bases remaining between them. CDR3 size: 14 residues.

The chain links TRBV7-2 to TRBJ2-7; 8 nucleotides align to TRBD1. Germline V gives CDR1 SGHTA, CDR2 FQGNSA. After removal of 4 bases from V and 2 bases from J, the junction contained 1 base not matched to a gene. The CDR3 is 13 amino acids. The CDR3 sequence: CASSSTGAYEQYF. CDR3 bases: TGTGCCAGCAGCTCGACAGGGGCCTACGAGCAGTACTTC.

CDR3: CASSLEARSEYEQYF. The CDR3 coding sequence is TGCGCCAGCAGCTTGGAGGCACGGAGTGAGTACGAGCAGTACTTC. V usage is TRBV5-1 and J usage is TRBJ2-7; D not resolved. This CDR3 is 15 amino acids long. The germline V gene encodes CDR1 SGHRS and CDR2 YFSETQ. Trimming took 0 bases from V and 4 from J, leaving 14 bases between them.

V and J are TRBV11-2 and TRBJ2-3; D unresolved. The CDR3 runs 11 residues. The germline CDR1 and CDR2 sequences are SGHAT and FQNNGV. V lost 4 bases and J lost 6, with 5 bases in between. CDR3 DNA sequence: TGTGCCAGCAGCTCTGGTGATACGCAGTATTTT. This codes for CASSSGDTQYF.

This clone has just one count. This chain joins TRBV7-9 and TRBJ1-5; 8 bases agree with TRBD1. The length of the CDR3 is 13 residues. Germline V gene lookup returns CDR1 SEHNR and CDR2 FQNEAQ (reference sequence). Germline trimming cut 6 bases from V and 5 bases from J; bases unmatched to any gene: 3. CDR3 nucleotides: TGTGCCAGCAGTGGGACAGGACATCAGCCCCAGCATTTT. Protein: CASSGTGHQPQHF.

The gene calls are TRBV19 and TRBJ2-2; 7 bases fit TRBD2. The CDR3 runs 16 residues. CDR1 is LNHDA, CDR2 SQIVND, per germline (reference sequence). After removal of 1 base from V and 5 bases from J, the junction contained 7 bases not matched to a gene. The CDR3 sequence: CASSIVAGASTGELFF. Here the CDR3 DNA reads TGTGCCAGTAGTATAGTGGCGGGAGCGTCGACCGGGGAGCTGTTTTTT.

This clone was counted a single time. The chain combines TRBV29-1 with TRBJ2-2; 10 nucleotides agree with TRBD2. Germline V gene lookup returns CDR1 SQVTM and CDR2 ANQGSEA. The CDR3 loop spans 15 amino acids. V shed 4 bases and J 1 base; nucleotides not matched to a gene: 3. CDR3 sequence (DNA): TGCAGCGTTGGGGCTAGCGGGAGGAACACCGGGGAGCTGTTTTTT. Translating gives CSVGASGRNTGELFF.

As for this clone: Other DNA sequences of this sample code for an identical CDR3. The CDR3 DNA reads as TGTGCCAGCAGCCCCCTGCATAGCTACGAGCAGTACTTC. Its protein product is CASSPLHSYEQYF. The chain employs TRBV7-9 and TRBJ2-7, with D unclear. CDR1 SEHNR and CDR2 FQNEAQ come from the germline V gene (reference sequence). The CDR3 totals 13 residues. Trimming removed 5 bases from V and 3 bases from J, with 11 bases in between.

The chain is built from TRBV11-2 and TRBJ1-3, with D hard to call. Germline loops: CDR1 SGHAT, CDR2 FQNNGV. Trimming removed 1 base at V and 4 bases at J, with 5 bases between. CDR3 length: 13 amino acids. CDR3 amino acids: CASSLVKGNTIYF. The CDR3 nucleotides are TGTGCCAGCAGCTTAGTTAAGGGAAACACCATATATTTT.

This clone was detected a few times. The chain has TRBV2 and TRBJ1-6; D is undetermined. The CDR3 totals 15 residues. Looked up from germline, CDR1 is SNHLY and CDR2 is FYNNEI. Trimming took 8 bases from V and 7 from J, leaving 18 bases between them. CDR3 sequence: CASDPRAGLNSPLHF. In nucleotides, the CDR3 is TGTGCCAGCGACCCCCGGGCAGGCCTAAATTCACCCCTCCACTTT.

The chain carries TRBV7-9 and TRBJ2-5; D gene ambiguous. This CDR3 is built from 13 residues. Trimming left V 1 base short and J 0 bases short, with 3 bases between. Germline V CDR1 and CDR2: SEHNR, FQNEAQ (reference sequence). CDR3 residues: CASSLGYQETQYF. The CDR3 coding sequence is TGTGCCAGCAGCTTAGGGTACCAAGAGACCCAGTACTTC.

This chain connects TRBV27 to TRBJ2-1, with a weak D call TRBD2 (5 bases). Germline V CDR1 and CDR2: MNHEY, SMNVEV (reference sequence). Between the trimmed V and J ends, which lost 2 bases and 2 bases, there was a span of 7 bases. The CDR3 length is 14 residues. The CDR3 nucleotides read TGTGCCAGCAGTTTAAGCGGTCCCTACAATGAGCAGTTCTTC. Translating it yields CASSLSGPYNEQFF.

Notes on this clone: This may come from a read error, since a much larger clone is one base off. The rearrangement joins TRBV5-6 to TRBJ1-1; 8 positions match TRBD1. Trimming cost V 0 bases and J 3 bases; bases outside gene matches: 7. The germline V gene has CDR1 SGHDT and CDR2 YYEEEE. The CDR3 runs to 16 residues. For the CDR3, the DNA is TGTGCCAGCAGCTTGGGGGGCAGGGGGCGCGACACTGAAGCTTTCTTT. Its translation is CASSLGGRGRDTEAFF.

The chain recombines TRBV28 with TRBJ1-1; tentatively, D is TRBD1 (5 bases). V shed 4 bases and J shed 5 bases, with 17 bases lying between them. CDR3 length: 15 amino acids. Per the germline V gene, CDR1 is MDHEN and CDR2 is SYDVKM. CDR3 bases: TGTGCCAGCAGTTCCCTCCGCATACGGGGGACTGAAGCTTTCTTT. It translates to CASSSLRIRGTEAFF.

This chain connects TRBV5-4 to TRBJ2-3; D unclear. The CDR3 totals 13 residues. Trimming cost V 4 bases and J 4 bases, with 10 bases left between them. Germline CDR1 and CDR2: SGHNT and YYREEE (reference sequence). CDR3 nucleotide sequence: TGTGCCAGCAGCCGCGTACCTTCAGATACGCAGTATTTT. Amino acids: CASSRVPSDTQYF.

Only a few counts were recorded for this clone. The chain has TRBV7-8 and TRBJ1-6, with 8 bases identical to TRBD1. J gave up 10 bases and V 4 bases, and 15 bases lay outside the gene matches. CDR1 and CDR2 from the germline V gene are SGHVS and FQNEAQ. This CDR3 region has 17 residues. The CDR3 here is CASSSATGATVGSPLHF. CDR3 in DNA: TGTGCCAGCAGCTCGGCGACAGGGGCCACGGTTGGATCACCCCTCCACTTT.

The CDR3 region is CASSVAGTDTQYF. DNA of the CDR3: TGTGCCAGCTCAGTGGCCGGGACAGATACGCAGTATTTT. This sequence joins TRBV18 and TRBJ2-3; D gene uncertain. The CDR3 is 13 amino acids. V lost 5 bases and J 3 bases, leaving 9 bases between the germline ends. CDR1 KGHSH and CDR2 LQKENI come from the germline V gene.